Sequencing of this T cell receptor beta chain was carried out in a study of control samples from healthy donors and cancer patients (dated by TCRdb to the early 2020s). A word on this clone: What this receptor recognizes is not known. Nothing much larger sits one base from this clone, and base qualities are not available.

Library preparation employed the immunoSEQ multiplex PCR assay. Held by TCRdb, this immuneACCESS table contains in-frame sequences only and omits some clones. Under half of the omission traces to an unresolved V gene where checked; the cause of the rest is unknown. Present in this sample are 130,000 or so clones, 90% of which were seen just once. 2% to 3% of the sample is in the top ten clones. What was sequenced was blood. The source is a man aged 40-55 years in good health.

The DNA reads TGTGCCAGCAGTTTAGGGGATGGCTACACCTTC. Its translation reads: CASSLGDGYTF. The chain links TRBV12-3 or TRBV12-4 with TRBJ1-2, with no confidently assigned D gene. The CDR3 sequence holds 11 residues, the cysteine and phenylalanine included. Just the 33-base CDR3 DNA is kept, in frame starting at base 1. V is reduced by 1 base and J by 6 bases, leaving a spacing of 3 bases between them.